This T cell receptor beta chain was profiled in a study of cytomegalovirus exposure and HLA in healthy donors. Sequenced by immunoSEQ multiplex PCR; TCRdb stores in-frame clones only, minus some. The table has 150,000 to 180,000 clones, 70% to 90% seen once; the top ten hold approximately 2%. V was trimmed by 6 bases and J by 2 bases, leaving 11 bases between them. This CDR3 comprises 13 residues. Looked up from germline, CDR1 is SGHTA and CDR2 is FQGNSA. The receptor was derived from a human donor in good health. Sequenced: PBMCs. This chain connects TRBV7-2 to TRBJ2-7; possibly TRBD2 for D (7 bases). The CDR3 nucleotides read TGTGCCAGCAGAAGCGGGACAACCTACGAGCAGTACTTC. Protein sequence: CASRSGTTYEQYF.